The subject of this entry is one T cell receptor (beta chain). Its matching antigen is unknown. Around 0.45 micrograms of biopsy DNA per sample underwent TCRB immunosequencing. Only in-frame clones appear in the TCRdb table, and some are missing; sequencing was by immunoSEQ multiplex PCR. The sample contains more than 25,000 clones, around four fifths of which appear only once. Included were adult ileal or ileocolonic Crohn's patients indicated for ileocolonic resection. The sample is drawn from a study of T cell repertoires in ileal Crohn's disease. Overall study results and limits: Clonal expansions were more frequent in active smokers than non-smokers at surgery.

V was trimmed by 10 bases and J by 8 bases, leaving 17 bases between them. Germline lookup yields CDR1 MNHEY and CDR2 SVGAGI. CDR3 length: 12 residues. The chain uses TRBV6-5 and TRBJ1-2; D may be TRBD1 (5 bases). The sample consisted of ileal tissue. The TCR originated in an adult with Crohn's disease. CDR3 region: CATLQGVGGYTF. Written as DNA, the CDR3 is TGTGCCACCCTACAAGGGGTGGGGGGCTACACCTTC.